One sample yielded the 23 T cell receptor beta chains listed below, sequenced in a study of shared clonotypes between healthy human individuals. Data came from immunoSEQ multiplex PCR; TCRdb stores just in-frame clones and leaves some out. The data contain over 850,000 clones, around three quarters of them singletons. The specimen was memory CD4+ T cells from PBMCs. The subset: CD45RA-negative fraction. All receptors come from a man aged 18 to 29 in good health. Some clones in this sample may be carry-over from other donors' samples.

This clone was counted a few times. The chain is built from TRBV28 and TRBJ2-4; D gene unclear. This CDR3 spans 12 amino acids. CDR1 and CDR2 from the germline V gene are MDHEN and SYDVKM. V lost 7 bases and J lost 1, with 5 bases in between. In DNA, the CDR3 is TGTGCCAGCACCGGGGCCAAAAACATTCAGTACTTC. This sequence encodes CASTGAKNIQYF.

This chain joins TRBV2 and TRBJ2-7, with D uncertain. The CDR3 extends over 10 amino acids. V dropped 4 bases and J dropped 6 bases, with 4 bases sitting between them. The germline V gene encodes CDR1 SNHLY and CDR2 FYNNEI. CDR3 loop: CASSVSEQYF. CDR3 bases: TGTGCCAGCAGTGTCAGCGAGCAGTACTTC.

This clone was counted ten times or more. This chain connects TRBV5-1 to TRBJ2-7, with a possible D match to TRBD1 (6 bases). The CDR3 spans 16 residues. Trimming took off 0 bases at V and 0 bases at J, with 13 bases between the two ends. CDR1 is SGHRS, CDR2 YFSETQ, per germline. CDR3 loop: CASSLGTGTLSYEQYF. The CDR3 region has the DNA TGCGCCAGCAGCTTGGGGACTGGGACACTCTCCTACGAGCAGTACTTC. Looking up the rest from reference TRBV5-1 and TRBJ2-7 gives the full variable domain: KAGVTQTPRYLIKTRGQQVTLSCSPISGHRSVSWYQQTPGQGLQFLFEYFSETQRNKGNFPGRFSGRQFSNSRSEMNVSTLELGDSALYLCASSLGTGTLSYEQYFGPGTRLTVT.

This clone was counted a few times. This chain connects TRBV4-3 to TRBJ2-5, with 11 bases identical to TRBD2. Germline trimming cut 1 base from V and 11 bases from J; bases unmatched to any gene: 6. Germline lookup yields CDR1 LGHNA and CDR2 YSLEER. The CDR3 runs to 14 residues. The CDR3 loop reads CASSQGLAGQGQYF. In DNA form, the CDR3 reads TGCGCCAGCAGCCAAGGACTAGCGGGGCAGGGGCAGTACTTC.

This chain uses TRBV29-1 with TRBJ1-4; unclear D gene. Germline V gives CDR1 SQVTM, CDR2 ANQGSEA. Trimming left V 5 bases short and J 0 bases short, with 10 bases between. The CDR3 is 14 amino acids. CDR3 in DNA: TGCAGCGTTACCGACCATGCAACTAATGAAAAACTGTTTTTT. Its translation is CSVTDHATNEKLFF.

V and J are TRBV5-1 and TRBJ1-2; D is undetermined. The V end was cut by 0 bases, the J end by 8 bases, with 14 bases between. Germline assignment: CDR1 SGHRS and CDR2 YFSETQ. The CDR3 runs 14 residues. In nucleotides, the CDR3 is TGCGCCAGCAGCTTGGAGGGCACCGCCAAGGGCTACACCTTC. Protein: CASSLEGTAKGYTF. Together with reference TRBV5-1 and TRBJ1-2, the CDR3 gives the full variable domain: KAGVTQTPRYLIKTRGQQVTLSCSPISGHRSVSWYQQTPGQGLQFLFEYFSETQRNKGNFPGRFSGRQFSNSRSEMNVSTLELGDSALYLCASSLEGTAKGYTFGSGTRLTVV.

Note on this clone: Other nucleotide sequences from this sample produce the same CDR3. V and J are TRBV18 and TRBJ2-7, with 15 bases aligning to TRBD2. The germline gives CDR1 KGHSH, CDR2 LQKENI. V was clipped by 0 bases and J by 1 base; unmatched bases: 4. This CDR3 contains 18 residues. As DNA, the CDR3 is TGTGCCAGCTCACCACCGGGACTAGCGGGAGGAGGGTCCTACGAGCAGTACTTC. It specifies CASSPPGLAGGGSYEQYF.

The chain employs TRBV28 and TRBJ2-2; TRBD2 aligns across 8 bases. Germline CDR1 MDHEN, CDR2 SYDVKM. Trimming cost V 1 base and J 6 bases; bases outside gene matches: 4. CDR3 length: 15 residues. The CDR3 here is CASSLSAGGPGELFF. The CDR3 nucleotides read TGTGCCAGCAGTTTATCGGCGGGAGGTCCCGGGGAGCTGTTTTTT.

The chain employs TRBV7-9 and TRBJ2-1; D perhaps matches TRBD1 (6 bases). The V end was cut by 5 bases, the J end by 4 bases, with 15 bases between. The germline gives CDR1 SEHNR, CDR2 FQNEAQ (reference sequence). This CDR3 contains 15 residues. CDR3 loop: CASSPPGTKYNEQFF. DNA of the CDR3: TGTGCCAGCAGCCCCCCCGGGACAAAATACAATGAGCAGTTCTTC.

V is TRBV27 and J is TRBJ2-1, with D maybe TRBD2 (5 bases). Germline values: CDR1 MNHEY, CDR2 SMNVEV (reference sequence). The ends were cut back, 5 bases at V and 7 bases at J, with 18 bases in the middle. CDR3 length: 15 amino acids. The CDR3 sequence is CASSPSTNPGNEQFF. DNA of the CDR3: TGTGCCAGCAGTCCAAGCACCAACCCGGGGAATGAGCAGTTCTTC.

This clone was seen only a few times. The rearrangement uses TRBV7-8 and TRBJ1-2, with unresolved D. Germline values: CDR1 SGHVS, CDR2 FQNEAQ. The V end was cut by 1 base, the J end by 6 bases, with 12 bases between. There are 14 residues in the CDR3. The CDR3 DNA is TGTGCCAGCAGCTTAGGATGGAGGGCGAATGGCTACACCTTC. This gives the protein CASSLGWRANGYTF.

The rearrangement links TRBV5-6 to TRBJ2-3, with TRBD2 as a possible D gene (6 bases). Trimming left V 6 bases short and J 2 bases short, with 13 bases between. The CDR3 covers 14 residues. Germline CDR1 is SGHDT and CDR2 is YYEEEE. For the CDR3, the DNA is TGTGCCAGCAAAATTAGCGGAGTCACAGATACGCAGTATTTT. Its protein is CASKISGVTDTQYF.

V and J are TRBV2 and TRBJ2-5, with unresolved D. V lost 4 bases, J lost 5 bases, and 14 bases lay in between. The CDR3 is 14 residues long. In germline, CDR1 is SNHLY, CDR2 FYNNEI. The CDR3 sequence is CASSGPTYRETQYF. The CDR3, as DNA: TGTGCCAGCAGTGGACCAACCTACCGGGAGACCCAGTACTTC.

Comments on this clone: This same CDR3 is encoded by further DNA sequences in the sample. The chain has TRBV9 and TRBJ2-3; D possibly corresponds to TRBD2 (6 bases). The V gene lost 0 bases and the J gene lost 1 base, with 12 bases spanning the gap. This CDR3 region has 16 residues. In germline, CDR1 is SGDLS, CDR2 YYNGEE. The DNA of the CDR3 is TGTGCCAGCAGCGTAGTAGGTAGCGGAGGCACAGATACGCAGTATTTT. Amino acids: CASSVVGSGGTDTQYF.

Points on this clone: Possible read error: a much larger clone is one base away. CDR3 sequence (DNA): TGCGCCAGCACACCAGGACGGGGGGCTGAAGAGACCCAGTACTTC. Protein: CASTPGRGAEETQYF. The J gene is TRBJ2-5, the V gene TRBV5-1; tentatively, D is TRBD2 (7 bases). The V end lost 6 bases, the J end lost 3 bases, and 18 bases lay between the germline ends. The CDR3 runs 15 residues. The V gene's germline CDR1 is SGHRS and CDR2 YFSETQ.

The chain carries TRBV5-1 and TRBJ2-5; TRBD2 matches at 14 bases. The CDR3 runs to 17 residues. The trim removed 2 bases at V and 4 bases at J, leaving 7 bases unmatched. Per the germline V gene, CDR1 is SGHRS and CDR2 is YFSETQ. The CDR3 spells CASSLGTSGRGPETQYF. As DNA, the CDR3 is TGCGCCAGCAGCTTAGGGACTAGCGGGAGAGGTCCAGAGACCCAGTACTTC.

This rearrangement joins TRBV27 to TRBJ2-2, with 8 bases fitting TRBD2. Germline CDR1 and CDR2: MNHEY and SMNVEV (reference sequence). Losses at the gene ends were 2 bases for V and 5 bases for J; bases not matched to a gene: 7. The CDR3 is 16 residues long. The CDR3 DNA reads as TGTGCCAGCAGTTTAACGGGGGGGCGCCTGACCGGGGAGCTGTTTTTT. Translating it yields CASSLTGGRLTGELFF.

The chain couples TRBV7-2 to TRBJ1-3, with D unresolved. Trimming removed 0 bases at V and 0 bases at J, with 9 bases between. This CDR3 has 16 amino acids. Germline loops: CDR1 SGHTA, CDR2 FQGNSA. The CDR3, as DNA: TGTGCCAGCAGCTTAGCGCGGGGTTCCTCTGGAAACACCATATATTTT. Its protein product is CASSLARGSSGNTIYF. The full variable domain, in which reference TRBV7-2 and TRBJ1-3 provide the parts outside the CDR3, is GAGVSQSPSNKVTEKGKDVELRCDPISGHTALYWYRQSLGQGLEFLIYFQGNSAPDKSGLPSDRFSAERTGGSVSTLTIQRTQQEDSAVYLCASSLARGSSGNTIYFGEGSWLTVV.

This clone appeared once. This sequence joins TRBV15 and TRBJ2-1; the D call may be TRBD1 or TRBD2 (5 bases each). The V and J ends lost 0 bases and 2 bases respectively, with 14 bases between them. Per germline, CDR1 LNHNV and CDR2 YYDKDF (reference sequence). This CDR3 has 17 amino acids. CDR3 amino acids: CATSRESPGTPYNEQFF. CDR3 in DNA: TGTGCCACCAGCAGAGAGAGTCCGGGGACCCCCTACAATGAGCAGTTCTTC.

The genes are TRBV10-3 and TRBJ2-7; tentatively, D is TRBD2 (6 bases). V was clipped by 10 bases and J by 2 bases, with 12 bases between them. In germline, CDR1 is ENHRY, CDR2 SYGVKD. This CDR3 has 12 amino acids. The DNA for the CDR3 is TGTGCCACCCAGGCGGGGCCCTACGAGCAGTACTTC. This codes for CATQAGPYEQYF.

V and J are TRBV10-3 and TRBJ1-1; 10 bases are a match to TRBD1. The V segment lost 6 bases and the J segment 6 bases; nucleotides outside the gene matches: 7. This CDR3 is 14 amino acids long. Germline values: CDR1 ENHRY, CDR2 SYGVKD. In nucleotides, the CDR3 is TGTGCCATCAGGAGGGACAGGGGTAGGGCTGAAGCTTTCTTT. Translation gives CAIRRDRGRAEAFF.

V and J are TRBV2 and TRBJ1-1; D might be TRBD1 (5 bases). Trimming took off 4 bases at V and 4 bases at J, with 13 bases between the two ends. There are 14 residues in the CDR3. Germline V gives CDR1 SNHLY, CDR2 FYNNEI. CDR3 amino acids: CASSGDSRGTEAFF. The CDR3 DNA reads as TGTGCCAGCAGTGGTGATTCAAGGGGCACTGAAGCTTTCTTT.

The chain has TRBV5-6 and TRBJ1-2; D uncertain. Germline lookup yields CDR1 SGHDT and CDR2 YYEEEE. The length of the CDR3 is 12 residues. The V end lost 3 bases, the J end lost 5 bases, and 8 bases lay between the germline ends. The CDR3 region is CASSSDGYGYTF. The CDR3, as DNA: TGTGCCAGCAGCTCGGACGGTTATGGCTACACCTTC.